The TCR beta chain described here comes from a study of shared clonotypes between healthy human individuals. Study conclusions and caveats: Sharing across four donors was highest in naive CD4 (around 5%) and lowest in memory CD8 (approximately 0.4%). The study generally estimated greater richness for naive than memory subsets.

With respect to this clone: As yet, its antigen is unknown.

Authors' data handling: Junction-only sequences without quality scores came from ImmunoSEQ, so filtering differed. Some clones are missing from TCRdb's copy, which holds only in-frame ones; the method was immunoSEQ multiplex PCR. From that table come the V and J calls and clone size; the DNA was used to work out D and trimming. Counted here are 1,500,000 or so clones, around 95% occurring once; the ten biggest clones make up approximately 1.1%. The CDR3 has 14 residues. V lost 7 bases, J lost 1 base, and 13 bases lay in between. CDR1 SGHAT and CDR2 FQNNGV come from the germline V gene. This rearrangement joins TRBV11-2 to TRBJ1-1; D uncertain. Material: naive CD4+ T cells sorted from blood. The subset is: CD45RA+ positively selected. The sequence was collected from a man aged 30 to 39 in good health. The CDR3 nucleotides are TGTGCCAGCACCACAATAAGAGGGAACACTGAAGCTTTCTTT. It is translated as CASTTIRGNTEAFF.